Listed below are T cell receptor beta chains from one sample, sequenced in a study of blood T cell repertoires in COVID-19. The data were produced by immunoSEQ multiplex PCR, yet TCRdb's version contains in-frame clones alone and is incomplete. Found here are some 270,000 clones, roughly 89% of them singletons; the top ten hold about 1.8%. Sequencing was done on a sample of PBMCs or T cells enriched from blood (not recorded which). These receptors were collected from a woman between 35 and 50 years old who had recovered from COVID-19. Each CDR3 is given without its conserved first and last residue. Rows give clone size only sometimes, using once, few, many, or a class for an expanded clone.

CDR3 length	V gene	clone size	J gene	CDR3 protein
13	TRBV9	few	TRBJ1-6	ASSVAGQDNSPLH
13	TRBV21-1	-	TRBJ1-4	ASSKEGRGDEKLF
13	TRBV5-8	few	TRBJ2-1	ASRRASIVYNEQF
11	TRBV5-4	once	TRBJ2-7	ASSADRAHEQY
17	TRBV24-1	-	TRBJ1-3	ATSDLIGWGTVAGNTIY
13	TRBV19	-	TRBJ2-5	ASSGTGTLQETQY
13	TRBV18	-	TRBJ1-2	ASSPQWGDVAGYT
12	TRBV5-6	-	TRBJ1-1	ASSIALPNTEAF
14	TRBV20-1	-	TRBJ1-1	SASGGQGVSNTEAF
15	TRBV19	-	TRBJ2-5	ASSIYTLAGRGETQY
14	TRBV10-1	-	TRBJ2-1	ASNLTSGSSYNEQF
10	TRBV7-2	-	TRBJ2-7	ASSFSSYEQY
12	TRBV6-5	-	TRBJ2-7	ASSSRVFNYEQY
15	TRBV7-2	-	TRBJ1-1	ASSLGLRTDQNTEAF
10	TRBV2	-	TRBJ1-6	ASGRDNSPLH
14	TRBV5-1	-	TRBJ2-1	ASRPTASGPYNEQF
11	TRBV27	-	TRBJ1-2	ASSLRQGYGYT
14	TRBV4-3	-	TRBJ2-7	ASSLDRGRLMNEQY
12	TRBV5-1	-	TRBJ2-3	ASSRQGSTDTQY
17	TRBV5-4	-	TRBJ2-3	ASSSRLAGGLLLGDTQY